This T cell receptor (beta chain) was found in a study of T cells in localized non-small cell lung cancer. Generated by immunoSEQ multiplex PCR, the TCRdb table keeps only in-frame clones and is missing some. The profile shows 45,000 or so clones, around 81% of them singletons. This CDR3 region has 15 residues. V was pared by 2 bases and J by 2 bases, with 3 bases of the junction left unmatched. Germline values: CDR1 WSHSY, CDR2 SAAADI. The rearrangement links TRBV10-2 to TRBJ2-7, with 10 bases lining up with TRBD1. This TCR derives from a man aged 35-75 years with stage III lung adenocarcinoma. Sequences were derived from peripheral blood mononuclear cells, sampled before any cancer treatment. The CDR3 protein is CASSEGQGVPYEQYF. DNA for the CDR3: TGCGCCAGCAGTGAGGGACAGGGGGTCCCCTACGAGCAGTACTTC.